This T cell receptor beta chain was documented in a study of T cells in Graves' hyperthyroidism and ophthalmopathy. Between the trimmed V and J ends, which lost 2 bases and 2 bases, there was a span of 12 bases. This CDR3 region has 15 residues. From germline, CDR1 is SNHLY and CDR2 FYNNEI. Graves' hyperthyroidism without ophthalmopathy progression within 18 months was termed stable. Diagnosis of hyperthyroidism was new in patients aged 18 to 65, and its duration was under 2 months. The diagnostic basis comprised clinical symptoms, serum thyroxine and TRAb, thyroid ultrasound and orbital computed tomography. Authors of the study amplified TCR beta CDR3 regions from RNA transcripts. The HTBI primer set was used in a first-round RT-PCR of the TCR CDR3. MiXCR, applied by TCRdb to the multiplex PCR reads, yields one record per CDR3 protein. The repertoire holds 210,000 or so distinct CDR3 sequences, with approximately 17% as singletons.

The origin of this receptor is a man aged 50 to 60 with Graves' hyperthyroidism. Sequenced: blood. The chain couples TRBV2 to TRBJ2-5; D unclear. CDR3 sequence (DNA): TGTGCCAGCAGTGAATTTTTGCGTAGACAAGAGACCCAGTACTTC. Amino acid sequence: CASSEFLRRQETQYF. Variable domain in full (rest from reference TRBV2 and TRBJ2-5): EPEVTQTPSHQVTQMGQEVILRCVPISNHLYFYWYRQILGQKVEFLVSFYNNEISEKSEIFDDQFSVERPDGSNFTLKIRSTKLEDSAMYFCASSEFLRRQETQYFGPGTRLLVL.